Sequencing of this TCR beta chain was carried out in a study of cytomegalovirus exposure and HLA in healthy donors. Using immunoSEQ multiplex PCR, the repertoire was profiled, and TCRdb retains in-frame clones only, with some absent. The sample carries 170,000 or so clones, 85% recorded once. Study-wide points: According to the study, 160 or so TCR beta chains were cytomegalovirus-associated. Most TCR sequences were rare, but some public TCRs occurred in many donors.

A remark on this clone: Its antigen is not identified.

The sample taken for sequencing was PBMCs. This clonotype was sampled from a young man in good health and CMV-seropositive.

Here the CDR3 DNA reads TGTGCCAGCAGTTTGGGCCTAGGCTCAGGGGGCACAGATACGCAGTATTTT. Amino acids: CASSLGLGSGGTDTQYF. The chain couples TRBV27 to TRBJ2-3; TRBD1 is a possible D gene (6 bases). The CDR3 consists of 17 residues. Germline V lookup: CDR1 MNHEY, CDR2 SMNVEV (reference sequence). V gave up 3 bases and J gave up 1 base, with 17 bases separating them.